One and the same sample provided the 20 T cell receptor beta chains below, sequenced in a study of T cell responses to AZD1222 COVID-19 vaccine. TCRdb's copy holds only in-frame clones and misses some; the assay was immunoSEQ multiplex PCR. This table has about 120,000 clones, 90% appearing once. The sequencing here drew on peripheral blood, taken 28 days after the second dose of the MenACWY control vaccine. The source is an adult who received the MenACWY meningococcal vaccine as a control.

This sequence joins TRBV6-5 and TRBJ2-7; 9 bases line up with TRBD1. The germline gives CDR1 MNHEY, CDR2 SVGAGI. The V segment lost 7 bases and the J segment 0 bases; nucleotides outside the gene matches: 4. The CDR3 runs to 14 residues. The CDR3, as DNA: TGTGCCAGCACCAGGGACAGGGTCTCCTACGAGCAGTACTTC. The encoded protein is CASTRDRVSYEQYF.

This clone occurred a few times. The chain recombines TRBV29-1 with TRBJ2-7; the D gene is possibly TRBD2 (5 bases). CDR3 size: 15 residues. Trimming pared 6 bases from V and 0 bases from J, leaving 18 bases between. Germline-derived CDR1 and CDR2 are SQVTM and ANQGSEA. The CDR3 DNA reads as TGCAGCGTCCTCAAGTTAAGCGGAAGCTCCTACGAGCAGTACGTC. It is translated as CSVLKLSGSSYEQYV.

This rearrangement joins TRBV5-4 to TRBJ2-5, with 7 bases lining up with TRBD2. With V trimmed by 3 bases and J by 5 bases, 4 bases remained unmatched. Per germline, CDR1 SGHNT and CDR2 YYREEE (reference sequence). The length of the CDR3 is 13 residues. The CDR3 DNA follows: TGTGCCAGCAGCTGGGGGGGTGACGAGACCCAGTACTTC. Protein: CASSWGGDETQYF.

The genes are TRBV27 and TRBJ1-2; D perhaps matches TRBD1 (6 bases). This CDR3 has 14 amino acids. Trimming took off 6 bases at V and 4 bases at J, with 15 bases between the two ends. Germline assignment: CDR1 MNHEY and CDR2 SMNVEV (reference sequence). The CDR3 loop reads CASSTQDRFYGYTF. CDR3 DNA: TGTGCCAGCAGCACCCAGGACAGATTCTATGGCTACACCTTC.

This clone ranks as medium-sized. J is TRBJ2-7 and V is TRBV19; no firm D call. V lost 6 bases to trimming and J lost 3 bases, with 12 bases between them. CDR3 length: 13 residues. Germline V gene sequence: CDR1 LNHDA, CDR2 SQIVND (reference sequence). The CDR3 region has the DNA TGTGCCAGTAGCGAAGGGTTTAACTACGAGCAGTACTTC. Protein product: CASSEGFNYEQYF. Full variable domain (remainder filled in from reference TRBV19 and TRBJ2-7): DGGITQSPKYLFRKEGQNVTLSCEQNLNHDAMYWYRQDPGQGLRLIYYSQIVNDFQKGDIAEGYSVSREKKESFPLTVTSAQKNPTAFYLCASSEGFNYEQYFGPGTRLTVT.

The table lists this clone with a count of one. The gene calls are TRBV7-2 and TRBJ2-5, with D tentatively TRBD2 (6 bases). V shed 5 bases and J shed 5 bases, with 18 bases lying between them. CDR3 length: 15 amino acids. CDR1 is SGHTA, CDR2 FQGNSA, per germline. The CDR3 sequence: CASSPQRAQRETQYF. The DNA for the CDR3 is TGTGCCAGCAGCCCACAGCGGGCCCAGCGGGAGACCCAGTACTTC. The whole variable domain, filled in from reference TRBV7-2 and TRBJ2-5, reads GAGVSQSPSNKVTEKGKDVELRCDPISGHTALYWYRQSLGQGLEFLIYFQGNSAPDKSGLPSDRFSAERTGGSVSTLTIQRTQQEDSAVYLCASSPQRAQRETQYFGPGTRLLVL.

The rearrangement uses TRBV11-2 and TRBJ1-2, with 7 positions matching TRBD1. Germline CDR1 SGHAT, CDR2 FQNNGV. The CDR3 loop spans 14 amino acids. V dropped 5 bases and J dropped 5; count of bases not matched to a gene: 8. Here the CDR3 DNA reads TGTGCCAGCAGCGGGTGGGACAGAGGATATGGCTACACCTTC. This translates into CASSGWDRGYGYTF.

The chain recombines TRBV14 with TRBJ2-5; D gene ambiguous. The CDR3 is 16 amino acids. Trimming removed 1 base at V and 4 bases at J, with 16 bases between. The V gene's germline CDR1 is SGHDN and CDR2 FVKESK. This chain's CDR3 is CASSQVQKVRPETQYF. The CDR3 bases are TGTGCCAGCAGCCAAGTTCAGAAAGTTCGGCCAGAGACCCAGTACTTC. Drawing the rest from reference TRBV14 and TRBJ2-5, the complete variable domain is EAGVTQFPSHSVIEKGQTVTLRCDPISGHDNLYWYRRVMGKEIKFLLHFVKESKQDESGMPNNRFLAERTGGTYSTLKVQPAELEDSGVYFCASSQVQKVRPETQYFGPGTRLLVL.

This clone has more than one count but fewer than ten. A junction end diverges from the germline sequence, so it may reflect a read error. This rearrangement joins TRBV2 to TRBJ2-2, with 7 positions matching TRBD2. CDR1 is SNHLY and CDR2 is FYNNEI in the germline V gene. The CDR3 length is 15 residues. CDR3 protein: CASSAQGGNPGELFF. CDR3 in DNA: TGTGCCAGCAGCGCCCAGGGAGGGAACCCCGGGGAGCTGTTTTTT.

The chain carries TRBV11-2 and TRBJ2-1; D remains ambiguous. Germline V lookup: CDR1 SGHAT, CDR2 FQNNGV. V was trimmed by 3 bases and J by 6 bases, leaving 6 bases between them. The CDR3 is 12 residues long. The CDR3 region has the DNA TGTGCCAGCAGCTTGTCCCGCAATGAGCAGTTCTTC. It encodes CASSLSRNEQFF.

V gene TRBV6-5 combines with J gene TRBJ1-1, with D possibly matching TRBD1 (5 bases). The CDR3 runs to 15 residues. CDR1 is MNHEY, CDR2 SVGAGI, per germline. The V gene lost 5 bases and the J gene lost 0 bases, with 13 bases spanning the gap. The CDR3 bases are TGTGCCAGCAGTAGGGGTTATAGGGTGAACACTGAAGCTTTCTTT. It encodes CASSRGYRVNTEAFF.

For the CDR3, the DNA is TGTGCCAGCAGTTTATGGATGGATGGGGACAATGAGCAGTTCTTC. This translates into CASSLWMDGDNEQFF. This chain links TRBV28 with TRBJ2-1, with no clear D. CDR1 and CDR2 from the germline V gene are MDHEN and SYDVKM. CDR3 length equals 15 residues. Trimming removed 0 bases at V and 5 bases at J, with 11 bases between.

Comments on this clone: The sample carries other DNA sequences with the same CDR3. The CDR3 region has the DNA TGCGCCAGCAGCCAAGTAGGCAGTCAAGAGACCCAGTACTTC. Protein sequence: CASSQVGSQETQYF. The chain couples TRBV4-1 to TRBJ2-5; D remains unclear. The germline gives CDR1 MGHRA, CDR2 YSYEKL. This CDR3 is built from 14 residues. Trimming took 1 base from V and 2 from J, leaving 8 bases between them.

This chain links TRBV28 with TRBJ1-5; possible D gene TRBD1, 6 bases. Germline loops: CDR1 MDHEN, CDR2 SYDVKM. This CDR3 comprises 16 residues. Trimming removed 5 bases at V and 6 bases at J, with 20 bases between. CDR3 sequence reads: CASSTPLGGAGQPQHF. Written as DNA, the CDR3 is TGTGCCAGCAGTACGCCGTTGGGGGGCGCGGGTCAGCCCCAGCATTTT. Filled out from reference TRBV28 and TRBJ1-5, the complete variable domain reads DVKVTQSSRYLVKRTGEKVFLECVQDMDHENMFWYRQDPGLGLRLIYFSYDVKMKEKGDIPEGYSVSREKKERFSLILESASTNQTSMYLCASSTPLGGAGQPQHFGDGTRLSIL.

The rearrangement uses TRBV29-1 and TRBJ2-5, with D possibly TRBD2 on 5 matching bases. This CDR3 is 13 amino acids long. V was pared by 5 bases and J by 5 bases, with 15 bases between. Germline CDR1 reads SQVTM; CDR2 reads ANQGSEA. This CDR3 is CSVLSGRRETQYF. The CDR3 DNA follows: TGCAGCGTTCTATCAGGACGGAGGGAGACCCAGTACTTC. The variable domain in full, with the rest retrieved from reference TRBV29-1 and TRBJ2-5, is SAVISQKPSRDICQRGTSLTIQCQVDSQVTMMFWYRQQPGQSLTLIATANQGSEATYESGFVIDKFPISRPNLTFSTLTVSNMSPEDSSIYLCSVLSGRRETQYFGPGTRLLVL.

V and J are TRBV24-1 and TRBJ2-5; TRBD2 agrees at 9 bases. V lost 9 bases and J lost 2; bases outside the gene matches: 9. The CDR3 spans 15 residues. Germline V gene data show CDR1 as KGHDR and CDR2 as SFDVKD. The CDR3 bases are TGTGCCACCGGGGGTAGCGGGGGACAACAAGAGACCCAGTACTTC. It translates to CATGGSGGQQETQYF.

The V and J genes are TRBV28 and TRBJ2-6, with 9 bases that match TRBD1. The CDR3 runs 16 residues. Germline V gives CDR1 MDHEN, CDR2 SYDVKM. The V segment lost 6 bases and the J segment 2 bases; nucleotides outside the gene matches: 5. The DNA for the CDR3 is TGTGCCAGCAGGGGAGACAGGGGGACTGGGGCCAACGTCCTGACTTTC. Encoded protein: CASRGDRGTGANVLTF.

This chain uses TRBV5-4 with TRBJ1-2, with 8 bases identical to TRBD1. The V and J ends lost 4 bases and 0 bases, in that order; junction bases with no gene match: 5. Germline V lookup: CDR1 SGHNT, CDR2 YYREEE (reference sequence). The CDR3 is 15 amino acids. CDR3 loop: CASSTGQGPNYGYTF. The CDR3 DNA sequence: TGTGCCAGCAGCACAGGACAGGGACCTAACTATGGCTACACCTTC.

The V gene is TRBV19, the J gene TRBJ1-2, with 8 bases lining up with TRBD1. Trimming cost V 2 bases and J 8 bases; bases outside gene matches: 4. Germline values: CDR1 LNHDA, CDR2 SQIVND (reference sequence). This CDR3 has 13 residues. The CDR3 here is CASSIRDRIGYTF. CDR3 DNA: TGTGCCAGTAGTATAAGGGACAGGATCGGCTACACCTTC.

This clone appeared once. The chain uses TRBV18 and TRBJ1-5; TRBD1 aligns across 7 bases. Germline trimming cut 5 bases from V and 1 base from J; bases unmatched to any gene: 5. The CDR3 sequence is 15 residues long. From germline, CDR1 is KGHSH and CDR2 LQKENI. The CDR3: CASSSDRISNQPQHF. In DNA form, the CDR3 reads TGTGCCAGCTCATCGGACAGGATCAGCAATCAGCCCCAGCATTTT.